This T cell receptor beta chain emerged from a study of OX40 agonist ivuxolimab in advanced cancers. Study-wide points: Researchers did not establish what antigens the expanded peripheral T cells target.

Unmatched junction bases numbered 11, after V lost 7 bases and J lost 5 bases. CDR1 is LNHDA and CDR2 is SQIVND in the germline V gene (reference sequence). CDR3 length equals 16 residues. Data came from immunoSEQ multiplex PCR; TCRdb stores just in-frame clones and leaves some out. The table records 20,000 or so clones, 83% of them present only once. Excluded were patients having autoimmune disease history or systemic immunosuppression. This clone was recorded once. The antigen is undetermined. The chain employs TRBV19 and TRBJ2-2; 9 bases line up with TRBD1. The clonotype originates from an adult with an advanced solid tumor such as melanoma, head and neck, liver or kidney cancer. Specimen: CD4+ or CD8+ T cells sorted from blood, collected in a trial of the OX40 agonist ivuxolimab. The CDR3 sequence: CASTLQGASLTGELFF. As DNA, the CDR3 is TGTGCCAGTACCTTACAGGGGGCGTCCCTTACCGGGGAGCTGTTTTTT.